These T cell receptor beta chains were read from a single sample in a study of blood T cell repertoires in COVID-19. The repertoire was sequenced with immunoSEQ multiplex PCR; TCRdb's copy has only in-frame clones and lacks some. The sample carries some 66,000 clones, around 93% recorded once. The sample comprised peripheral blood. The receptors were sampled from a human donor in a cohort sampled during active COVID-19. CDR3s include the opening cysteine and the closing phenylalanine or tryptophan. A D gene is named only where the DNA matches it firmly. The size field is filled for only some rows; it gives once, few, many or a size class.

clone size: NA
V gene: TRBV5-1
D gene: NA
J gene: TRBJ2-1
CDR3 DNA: TGCGCCAGCAGCTTGGTGACTAACTCCTACAATGAGCAGTTCTTC
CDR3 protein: CASSLVTNSYNEQFF

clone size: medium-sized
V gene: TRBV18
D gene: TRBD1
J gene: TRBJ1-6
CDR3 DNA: TGTGCCAGCTCACCCCGAGGACAGGAGGCTGGTAATTCACCCCTCCACTTT
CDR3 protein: CASSPRGQEAGNSPLHF

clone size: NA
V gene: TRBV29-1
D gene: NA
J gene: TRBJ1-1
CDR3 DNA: TGCAGCGCGAATGAAGAGCACACTGAAGCTTTCTTT
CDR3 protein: CSANEEHTEAFF

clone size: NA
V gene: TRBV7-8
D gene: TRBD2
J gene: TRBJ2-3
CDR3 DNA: TGTGCCAGCAGCTTAGCTTCGCTAGCGGGAGCCTCAGATACGCAGTATTTT
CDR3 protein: CASSLASLAGASDTQYF

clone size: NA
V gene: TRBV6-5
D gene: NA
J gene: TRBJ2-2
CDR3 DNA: TGTGCCAGCAGTTACTCTTCCCAAAACACCGGGGAGCTGTTTTTT
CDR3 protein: CASSYSSQNTGELFF

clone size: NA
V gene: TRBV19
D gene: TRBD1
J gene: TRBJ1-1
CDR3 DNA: TGTGCCAGTAGTTCCTCGGACAGGGTAGTCACTGAAGCTTTCTTT
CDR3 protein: CASSSSDRVVTEAFF

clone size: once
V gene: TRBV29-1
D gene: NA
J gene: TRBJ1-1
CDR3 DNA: TGCAGCGCGGACCGGGGGAGGCACACTGAAGCTTTCTTT
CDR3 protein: CSADRGRHTEAFF

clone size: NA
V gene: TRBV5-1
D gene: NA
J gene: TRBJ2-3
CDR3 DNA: TGCGCCAGCAGCCGAGGGATTCGCACAGATACGCAGTATTTT
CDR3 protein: CASSRGIRTDTQYF

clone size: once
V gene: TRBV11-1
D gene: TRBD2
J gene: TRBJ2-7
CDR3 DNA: TGTGCCAGCAGCTTAGCGGGAGGGACTAGCGGCTCCTACGAGCAGTACTTC
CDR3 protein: CASSLAGGTSGSYEQYF

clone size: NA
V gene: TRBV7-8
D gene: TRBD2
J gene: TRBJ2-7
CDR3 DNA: TGTGCCAGCAGCTTAGAGGGTAGCGGGACCTACGAGCAGTACTTC
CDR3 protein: CASSLEGSGTYEQYF

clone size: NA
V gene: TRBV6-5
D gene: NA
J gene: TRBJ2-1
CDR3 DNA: TGTGCCAGCAGATCCGATCGGGGGATTTACAATGAGCAGTTCTTC
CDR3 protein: CASRSDRGIYNEQFF

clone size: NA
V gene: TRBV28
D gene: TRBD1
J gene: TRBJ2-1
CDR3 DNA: TGTGCCAGCACCCCCTTAGGGACAGCCTACAATGAGCAGTTCTTC
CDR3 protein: CASTPLGTAYNEQFF

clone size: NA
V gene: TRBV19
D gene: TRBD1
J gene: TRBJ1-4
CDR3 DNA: TGTGCCAGTAGTCCCGGGACAGGGTGGAATGAAAAACTGTTTTTT
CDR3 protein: CASSPGTGWNEKLFF

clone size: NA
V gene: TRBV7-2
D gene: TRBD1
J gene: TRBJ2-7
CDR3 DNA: TGTGCCAGCAGCCGTACCGGGACAGGGATCTCCTACGAGCAGTACTTC
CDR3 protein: CASSRTGTGISYEQYF

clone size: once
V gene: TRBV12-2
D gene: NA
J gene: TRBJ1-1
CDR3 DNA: TGTGCAAGTCGCTTAGATGAGGCCCAACGGAACACTGAAGCTTTCTTT
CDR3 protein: CASRLDEAQRNTEAFF

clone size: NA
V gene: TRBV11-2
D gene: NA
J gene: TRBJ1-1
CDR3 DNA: TGTGCCAGCAGCTTAGCAGACACCGGAGCTTTCTTT
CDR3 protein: CASSLADTGAFF

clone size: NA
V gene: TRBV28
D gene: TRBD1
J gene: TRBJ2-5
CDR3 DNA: TGTGCCAGCAAATCGAGCAGGGGGCGAGAGACCCAGTACTTC
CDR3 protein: CASKSSRGRETQYF

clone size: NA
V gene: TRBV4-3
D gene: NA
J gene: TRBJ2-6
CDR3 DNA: TGCGCCAGCAGCCAAGAGAGCTCTGGGGCCAACGTCCTGACTTTC
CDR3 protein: CASSQESSGANVLTF

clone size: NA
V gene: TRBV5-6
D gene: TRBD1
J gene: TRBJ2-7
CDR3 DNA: TGTGCCAGCAGAAAGTTCCGGGACAGGGGGCAACACGAGCAGTACTTC
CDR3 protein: CASRKFRDRGQHEQYF

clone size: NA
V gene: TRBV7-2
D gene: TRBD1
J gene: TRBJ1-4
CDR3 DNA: TGTGCCAGCAGCTTAGGGGGGACAGGGCGTTTGAAACTGTTTTTT
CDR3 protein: CASSLGGTGRLKLFF

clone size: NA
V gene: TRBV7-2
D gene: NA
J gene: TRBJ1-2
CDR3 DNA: TGTGCCAGCAGCTCGTCCGGGATTACCTATGGCTACACCTTC
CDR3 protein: CASSSSGITYGYTF

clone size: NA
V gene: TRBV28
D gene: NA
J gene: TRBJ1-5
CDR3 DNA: TGTGCCAGCAGTTTAGGAGAGCGGGGTCGTCAGCCCCAGCATTTT
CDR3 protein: CASSLGERGRQPQHF

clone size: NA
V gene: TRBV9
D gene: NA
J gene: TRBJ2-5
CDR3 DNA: TGTGCCAGCAACTCGGACAGCCTACAAGAGACCCAGTACTTC
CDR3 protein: CASNSDSLQETQYF

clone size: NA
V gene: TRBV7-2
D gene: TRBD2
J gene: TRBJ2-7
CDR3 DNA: TGTGCCAGCAGCTTAGAGGCGGCGGGGGACGAGCAGTACTTC
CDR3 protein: CASSLEAAGDEQYF

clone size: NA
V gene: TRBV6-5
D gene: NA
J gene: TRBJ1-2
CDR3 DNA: TGTGCCAGCAGTTCCCAGTGGTTAGGAGGTTATGGCTACACCTTC
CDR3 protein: CASSSQWLGGYGYTF

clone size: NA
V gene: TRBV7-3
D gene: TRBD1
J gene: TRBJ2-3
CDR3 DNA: TGTGCCAGCAGCTTAGGACAGGATCTAGATACGCAGTATTTT
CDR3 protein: CASSLGQDLDTQYF

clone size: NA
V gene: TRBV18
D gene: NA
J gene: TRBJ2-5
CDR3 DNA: TGTGCCAGCTCGCCAGGGGCGCAAGAGACCCAGTACTTC
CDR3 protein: CASSPGAQETQYF

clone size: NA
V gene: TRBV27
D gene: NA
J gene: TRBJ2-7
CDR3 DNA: TGTGCCAGCAGGCCGCCTCAGGGTCTCGGCTCCTACGAGCAGTACTTC
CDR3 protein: CASRPPQGLGSYEQYF

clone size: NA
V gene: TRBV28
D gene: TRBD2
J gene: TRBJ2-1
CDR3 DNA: TGTGCCAGCAGTTTACCTCTAGCGGGGAGCTCCTACAATGAGCAGTTCTTC
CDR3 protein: CASSLPLAGSSYNEQFF

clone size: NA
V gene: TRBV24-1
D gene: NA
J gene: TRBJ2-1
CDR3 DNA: TGTGCCACCAGCGAGACCGGGGAAAGTACCAATGAGCAGTTCTTC
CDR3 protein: CATSETGESTNEQFF

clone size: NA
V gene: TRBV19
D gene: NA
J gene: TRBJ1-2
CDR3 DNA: TGTGCCAGTAGTATTACAGACTATGGCTACACCTTC
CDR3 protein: CASSITDYGYTF

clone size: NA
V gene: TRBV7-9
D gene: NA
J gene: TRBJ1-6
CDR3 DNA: TGTGCCAGCAGCTCGGGACAACGCTCCTATAATTCACCCCTCCACTTT
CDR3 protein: CASSSGQRSYNSPLHF

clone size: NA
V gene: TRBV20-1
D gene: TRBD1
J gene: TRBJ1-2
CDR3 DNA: TGCAGTGCTAGTAACAGGGGGCAAGGTGGCTACACCTTC
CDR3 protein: CSASNRGQGGYTF

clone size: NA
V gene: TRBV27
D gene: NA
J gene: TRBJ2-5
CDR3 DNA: TGTGCCAGCAGTTGGGGCCCTCGGGAGACCCAGTACTTC
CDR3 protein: CASSWGPRETQYF

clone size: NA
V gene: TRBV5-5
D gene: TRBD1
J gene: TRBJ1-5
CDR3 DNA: TGTGCCAGCAGCTTGTCGGGACAGGGGAATCAGCCCCAGCATTTT
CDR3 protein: CASSLSGQGNQPQHF

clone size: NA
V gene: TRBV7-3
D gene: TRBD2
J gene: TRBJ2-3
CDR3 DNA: TGTGCCAGCACCCCTGGGGGGGGTTCAGATACGCAGTATTTT
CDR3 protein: CASTPGGGSDTQYF

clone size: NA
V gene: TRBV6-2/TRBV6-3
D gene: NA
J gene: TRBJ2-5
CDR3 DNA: TGTGCCAGCAGTTCCCGGGACAAAGAGACCCAGTACTTC
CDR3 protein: CASSSRDKETQYF

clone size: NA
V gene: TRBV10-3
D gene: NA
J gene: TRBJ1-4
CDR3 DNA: TGTGCCATCAGTGCCCGGGGGAATGAAAAACTGTTTTTT
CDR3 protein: CAISARGNEKLFF

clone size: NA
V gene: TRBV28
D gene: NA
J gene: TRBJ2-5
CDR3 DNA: TGTGCCAGCGGTATGAGACAGGTTAGAGAGACCCAGTACTTC
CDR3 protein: CASGMRQVRETQYF

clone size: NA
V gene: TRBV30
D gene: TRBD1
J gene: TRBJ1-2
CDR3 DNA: TGTGCCTGGAACAGGGACAGGGCCTATGGCTACACCTTC
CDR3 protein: CAWNRDRAYGYTF

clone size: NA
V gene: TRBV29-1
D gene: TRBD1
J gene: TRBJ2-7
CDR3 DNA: TGCAGCGTACAGGGGGACCGCGCCTACGAGCAGTACTTC
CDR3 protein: CSVQGDRAYEQYF

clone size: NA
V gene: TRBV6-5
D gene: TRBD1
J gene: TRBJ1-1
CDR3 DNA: TGTGCCAGCAGTTACAGGGGGCAGGATGAAGCTTTCTTT
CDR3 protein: CASSYRGQDEAFF

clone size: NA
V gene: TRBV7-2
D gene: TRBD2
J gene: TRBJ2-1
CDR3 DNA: TGTGCCAGCAGGCCGCCCGGTCTAGCGGGGGGAAACAATGAGCAGTTCTTC
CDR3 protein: CASRPPGLAGGNNEQFF

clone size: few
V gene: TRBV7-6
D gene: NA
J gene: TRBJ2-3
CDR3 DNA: TGTGCCAGCAGCTTTGGAGGGACAGACACAGATACGCAGTATTTT
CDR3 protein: CASSFGGTDTDTQYF

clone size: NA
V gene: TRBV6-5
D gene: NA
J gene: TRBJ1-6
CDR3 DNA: TGTGCCAGCAGTCCCGGTACAGGAAATAATTCACCCCTCCACTTT
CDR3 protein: CASSPGTGNNSPLHF

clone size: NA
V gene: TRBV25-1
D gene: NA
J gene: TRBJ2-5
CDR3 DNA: TGTGCCAGCTTAGGGGGATCTTATGAGACCCAGTACTTC
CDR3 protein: CASLGGSYETQYF

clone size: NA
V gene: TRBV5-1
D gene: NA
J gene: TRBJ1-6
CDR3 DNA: TGCGCCAGCAGCTTGTCGGGGAAGGCCAATTCACCCCTCCACTTT
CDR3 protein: CASSLSGKANSPLHF

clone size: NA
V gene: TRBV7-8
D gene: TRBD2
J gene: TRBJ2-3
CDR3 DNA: TGTGCCAGCAGCCAGCTAGCGGGGGACCCGACAGATACGCAGTATTTT
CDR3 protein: CASSQLAGDPTDTQYF

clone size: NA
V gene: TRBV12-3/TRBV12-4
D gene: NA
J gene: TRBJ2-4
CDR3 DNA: TGTGCCAGCAGTCCAATACCAGGGAAACAGTACTTC
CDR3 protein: CASSPIPGKQYF

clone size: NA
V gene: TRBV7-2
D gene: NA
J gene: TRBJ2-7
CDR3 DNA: TGTGCCAGCAGCTTAGACGCCGGGACTGGGATCTACGAGCAGTACTTC
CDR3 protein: CASSLDAGTGIYEQYF

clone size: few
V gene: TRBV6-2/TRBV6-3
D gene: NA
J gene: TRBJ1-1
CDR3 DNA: TGTGCCAGCAGTTATGGTTTGAGGTACAGGGAACGCACTGAAGCTTTCTTT
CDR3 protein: CASSYGLRYRERTEAFF

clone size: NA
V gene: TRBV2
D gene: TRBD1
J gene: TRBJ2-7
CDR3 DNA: TGTGCCAGCAGAGCAGGACAGGGGGGATACGAGCAGTACTTC
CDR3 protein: CASRAGQGGYEQYF

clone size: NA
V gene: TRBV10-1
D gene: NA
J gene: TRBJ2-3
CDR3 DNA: TGCGCCAGCAGTGAACTCCGCACAGATACGCAGTATTTT
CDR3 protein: CASSELRTDTQYF

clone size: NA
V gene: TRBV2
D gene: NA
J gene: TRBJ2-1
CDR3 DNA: TGTGCCAGCACCTACCTGAGCTCCTACAATGAGCAGTTCTTC
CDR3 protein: CASTYLSSYNEQFF

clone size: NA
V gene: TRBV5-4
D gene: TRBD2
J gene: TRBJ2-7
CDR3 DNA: TGTGCCAGCAGCGCGACCGGGACTAGCGGAGATCAGTACTTC
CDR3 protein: CASSATGTSGDQYF